The next 20 T cell receptor beta chains were all read from a single sample in a study of identical twins. TCRdb reprocessed the 5' RACE reads via MiXCR and lists one record per CDR3 protein. This table has about 1.7 million distinct CDR3 sequences, roughly a third appearing once. Material for sequencing was cord blood. All receptors come from a newborn girl in good health.

The V gene is TRBV20-1, the J gene TRBJ1-2; 8 bases line up with TRBD1. V lost 4 bases and J lost 6; bases outside the gene matches: 7. The CDR3 contains 13 residues. Germline V gene data show CDR1 as DFQATT and CDR2 as SNEGSKA (reference sequence). The CDR3 region has the DNA TGCAGTGCTAAAGGACAGGGAAGGGATGGCTACACCTTC. As protein: CSAKGQGRDGYTF.

This clonotype was seen only a few times. The CDR3 coding sequence is TGTGCCAGCAGCTTGGTGTCCCGGGACGAGAACACCATATATTTT. It yields the protein CASSLVSRDENTIYF. This rearrangement joins TRBV5-6 to TRBJ1-3, with D perhaps TRBD1 (5 bases). The germline V gene encodes CDR1 SGHDT and CDR2 YYEEEE. The CDR3 covers 15 residues. The V gene lost 0 bases and the J gene lost 7 bases, with 14 bases spanning the gap.

This chain uses TRBV7-8 with TRBJ2-1; weak D call: TRBD2 (6 bases). This CDR3 is 17 amino acids long. Trimming took 5 bases from V and 2 from J, leaving 19 bases between them. Germline V gene data show CDR1 as SGHVS and CDR2 as FQNEAQ. The CDR3 protein is CASSLIRRLATYNEQFF. The DNA of the CDR3 is TGTGCCAGCAGCCTTATTAGGCGTCTAGCGACCTACAATGAGCAGTTCTTC.

This chain joins TRBV4-2 and TRBJ2-3; D is unclear. The V gene lost 1 base and the J gene lost 7 bases, with 18 bases spanning the gap. The CDR3 runs 16 residues. CDR1 and CDR2 from the germline V gene are LGHNA and YNFKEQ. CDR3 coding DNA: TGTGCCAGCAGCCAAGGAAGTCGGGCTAAACTCTATACGCAGTATTTT. Translation gives CASSQGSRAKLYTQYF.

The chain recombines TRBV12-3 or TRBV12-4 with TRBJ2-4; D is ambiguous. CDR3 length: 14 amino acids. V was shortened by 6 bases and J by 13 bases, with 22 bases between the two germline ends. CDR3 in DNA: TGTGCCAGCAGCCCTCCCAACTCCTACAATGAGCAGTACTTC. Residues: CASSPPNSYNEQYF.

There are many counts of this clonotype. The chain is built from TRBV9 and TRBJ2-5, with unresolved D. Germline CDR1 SGDLS, CDR2 YYNGEE. The V and J ends lost 0 bases and 4 bases respectively, with 4 bases between them. There are 12 residues in the CDR3. CDR3 DNA sequence: TGTGCCAGCAGCGTAGAGGGAGAGACCCAGTACTTC. Translating it yields CASSVEGETQYF.

CDR3 in amino acids: CSARDYLGYEQYF. The CDR3 region has the DNA TGCAGTGCTAGAGATTACCTGGGCTACGAGCAGTACTTC. The chain is built from TRBV20-1 and TRBJ2-7; no reliable D call. The V gene's germline CDR1 is DFQATT and CDR2 SNEGSKA (reference sequence). V was shortened by 0 bases and J by 3 bases, with 9 bases between the two germline ends. The CDR3 has 13 amino acids.

CDR3 DNA: TGTGCCAGCAGCCAAGTGTTACAGGCCTCCCTCTATGGCTACACCTTC. Protein product: CASSQVLQASLYGYTF. The gene calls are TRBV4-2 and TRBJ1-2; D might be TRBD1 (5 bases). The germline V gene encodes CDR1 LGHNA and CDR2 YNFKEQ. Trimming removed 1 base from V and 4 bases from J, with 16 bases in between. The CDR3 extends over 16 amino acids.

This chain joins TRBV25-1 and TRBJ2-1; 7 bases are a match to TRBD2. V trimming: 5 bases; J trimming: 7 bases; junction bases outside the gene matches: 11. There are 15 residues in the CDR3. Germline assignment: CDR1 MGHDK and CDR2 SYGVNS. CDR3 sequence: CASSWELAFGNEQFF. Written as DNA, the CDR3 is TGTGCCAGCAGTTGGGAACTAGCGTTTGGGAATGAGCAGTTCTTC.

The table lists this clonotype with many counts. J is TRBJ2-7 and V is TRBV6-5, with 9 bases identical to TRBD2. The CDR3 runs 14 residues. Germline V gives CDR1 MNHEY, CDR2 SVGAGI. With 6 bases clipped from V and 5 bases from J, the junction kept 8 bases outside the gene matches. In DNA, the CDR3 is TGTGCCAGCAGGTTAGCGGGAGATCGCCACGAGCAGTACTTC. It specifies CASRLAGDRHEQYF.

This chain connects TRBV7-9 to TRBJ1-4, with 9 bases that match TRBD1. Trimming took 5 bases from V and 8 from J; bases not matched to a gene: 9. Looked up from germline, CDR1 is SEHNR and CDR2 is FQNEAQ (reference sequence). The CDR3 totals 15 residues. CDR3 DNA: TGTGCCAGCAGCAAAAGGACAGGGGTTATCGAAAAACTGTTTTTT. Residues: CASSKRTGVIEKLFF.

This chain links TRBV7-7 with TRBJ1-1; D is uncertain. V lost 4 bases, J lost 1 base, and 7 bases lay in between. The CDR3 loop spans 13 amino acids. Germline lookup yields CDR1 SSHAT and CDR2 FNYEAQ (reference sequence). The CDR3 loop reads CASSSSSNTEAFF. Written as DNA, the CDR3 is TGTGCCAGCAGCTCCTCTTCGAACACTGAAGCTTTCTTT.

The chain links TRBV2 to TRBJ2-4; D gene unclear. The CDR3 totals 14 residues. Germline V gene sequence: CDR1 SNHLY, CDR2 FYNNEI. V was trimmed by 4 bases and J by 0 bases, leaving 7 bases between them. CDR3 loop: CASSGPGAKNIQYF. CDR3 nucleotides: TGTGCCAGCAGTGGACCGGGAGCCAAAAACATTCAGTACTTC. Together with reference TRBV2 and TRBJ2-4, the CDR3 gives the full variable domain: EPEVTQTPSHQVTQMGQEVILRCVPISNHLYFYWYRQILGQKVEFLVSFYNNEISEKSEIFDDQFSVERPDGSNFTLKIRSTKLEDSAMYFCASSGPGAKNIQYFGAGTRLSVL.

This clonotype was seen only a few times. CDR3 residues: CSARGAGSNQPQHF. The CDR3 bases are TGCAGTGCTAGAGGGGCAGGGAGCAATCAGCCCCAGCATTTT. The chain uses TRBV20-1 and TRBJ1-5; D is perhaps TRBD1 (5 bases). V lost 1 base and J 1 base, leaving 8 bases between the germline ends. This CDR3 spans 14 amino acids. Germline V gene sequence: CDR1 DFQATT, CDR2 SNEGSKA (reference sequence).

This clonotype was counted once. The rearrangement links TRBV6-5 to TRBJ1-2; 7 bases align to TRBD1. CDR1 is MNHEY, CDR2 SVGAGI, per germline. With V trimmed by 5 bases and J by 4 bases, 10 bases remained unmatched. The CDR3 is 15 residues long. The CDR3 DNA is TGTGCCAGCAGTGCGACAGGGAGGCCCTCCTATGGCTACACCTTC. It translates to CASSATGRPSYGYTF.

The V gene is TRBV11-3, the J gene TRBJ2-3, with TRBD2 matching over 9 bases. The V segment lost 5 bases and the J segment 2 bases; nucleotides outside the gene matches: 14. The CDR3 consists of 18 residues. Germline CDR1 reads SGHNT; CDR2 reads YENEEA. The CDR3 coding sequence is TGTGCCAGCAGCCCAGGACTAGCGCGGAGCCCAACCACAGATACGCAGTATTTT. The encoded protein is CASSPGLARSPTTDTQYF.

This chain links TRBV28 with TRBJ2-1; D gene uncertain. There are 18 residues in the CDR3. Germline CDR1 is MDHEN and CDR2 is SYDVKM. V gave up 4 bases and J gave up 1 base, with 20 bases separating them. CDR3 nucleotides: TGTGCCAGCAGTTCCCGTAGGCTCGCGAGACCATCCTACAATGAGCAGTTCTTC. It specifies CASSSRRLARPSYNEQFF.

V gene TRBV13 combines with J gene TRBJ2-5; D is possibly TRBD2 (6 bases). The V end lost 4 bases, the J end lost 2 bases, and 11 bases lay between the germline ends. The germline CDR1 and CDR2 sequences are PRHDT and FYEKMQ (reference sequence). This CDR3 region has 14 residues. CDR3: CASSSVAGQETQYF. The CDR3 DNA is TGTGCCAGCAGCTCTGTGGCGGGGCAAGAGACCCAGTACTTC.

This clonotype was detected only a few times. The chain joins TRBV21-1 to TRBJ2-1. TRBV21-1 is deemed a pseudogene. The CDR3 runs to 15 residues. CDR3 coding DNA: TGTGCCAGCAGCAAAATCTGGGGTCCCTACAATGAGCAGTTCTTC. Translated: CASSKIWGPYNEQFF.

The chain uses TRBV5-6 and TRBJ1-1; no reliable D call. V lost 5 bases and J lost 5, with 22 bases in between. The CDR3 totals 16 residues. The germline V gene encodes CDR1 SGHDT and CDR2 YYEEEE. Here the CDR3 reads CASRPLGKGRVTEAFF. In DNA, the CDR3 is TGTGCCAGCAGACCCTTAGGTAAGGGAAGAGTGACTGAAGCTTTCTTT.